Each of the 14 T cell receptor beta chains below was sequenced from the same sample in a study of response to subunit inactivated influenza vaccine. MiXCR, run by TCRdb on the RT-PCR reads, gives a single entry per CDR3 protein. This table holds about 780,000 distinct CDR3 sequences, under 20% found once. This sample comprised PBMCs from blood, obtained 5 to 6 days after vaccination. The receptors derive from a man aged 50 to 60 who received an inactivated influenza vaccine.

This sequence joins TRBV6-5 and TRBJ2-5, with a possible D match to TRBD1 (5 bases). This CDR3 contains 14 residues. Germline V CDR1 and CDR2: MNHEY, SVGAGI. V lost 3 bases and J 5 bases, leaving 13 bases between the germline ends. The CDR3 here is CASSYVRGGETQYF. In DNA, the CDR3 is TGTGCCAGCAGTTATGTTAGGGGTGGCGAGACCCAGTACTTC.

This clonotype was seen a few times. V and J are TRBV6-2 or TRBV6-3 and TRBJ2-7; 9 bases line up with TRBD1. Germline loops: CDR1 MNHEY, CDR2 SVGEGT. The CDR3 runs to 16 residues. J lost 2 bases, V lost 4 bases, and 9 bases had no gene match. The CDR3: CASSSPGTGLTYEQYF. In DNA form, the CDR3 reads TGTGCCAGCAGTTCCCCCGGGACAGGGCTTACCTACGAGCAGTACTTC.

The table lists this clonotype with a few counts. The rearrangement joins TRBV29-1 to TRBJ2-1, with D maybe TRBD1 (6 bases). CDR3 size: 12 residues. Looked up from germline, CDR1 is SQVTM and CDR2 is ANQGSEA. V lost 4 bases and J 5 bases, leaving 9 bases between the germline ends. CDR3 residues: CSVGAGDNEQFF. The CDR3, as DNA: TGCAGCGTTGGGGCAGGGGACAATGAGCAGTTCTTC.

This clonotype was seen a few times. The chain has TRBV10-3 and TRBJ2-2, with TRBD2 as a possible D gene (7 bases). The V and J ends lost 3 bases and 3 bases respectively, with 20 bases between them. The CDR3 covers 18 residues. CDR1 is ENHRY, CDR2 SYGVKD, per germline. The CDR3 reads CAISDTFTGGLDTGELFF. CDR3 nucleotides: TGTGCCATCAGTGACACATTCACGGGGGGCTTGGACACCGGGGAGCTGTTTTTT.

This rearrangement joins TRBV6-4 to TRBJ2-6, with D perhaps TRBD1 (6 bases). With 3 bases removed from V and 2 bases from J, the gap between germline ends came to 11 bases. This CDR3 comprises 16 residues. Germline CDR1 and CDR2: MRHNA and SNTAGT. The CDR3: CASSESYRAGANVLTF. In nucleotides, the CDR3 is TGTGCCAGCAGTGAAAGTTACAGGGCTGGGGCCAACGTCCTGACTTTC.

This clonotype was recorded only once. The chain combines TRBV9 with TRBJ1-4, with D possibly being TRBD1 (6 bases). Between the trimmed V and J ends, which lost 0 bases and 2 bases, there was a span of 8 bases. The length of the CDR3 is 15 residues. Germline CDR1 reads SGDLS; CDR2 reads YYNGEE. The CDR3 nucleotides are TGTGCCAGCAGCGTAGCGGGGGCTACTAATGAAAAACTGTTTTTT. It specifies CASSVAGATNEKLFF.

CDR3 coding DNA: TGCGCCAGCAGCGAAGGGACAGGGGGCAATGAGCAGTTCTTC. Translating it yields CASSEGTGGNEQFF. The chain couples TRBV4-3 to TRBJ2-1, with 11 positions matching TRBD1. The V segment lost 5 bases and the J segment 6 bases; nucleotides outside the gene matches: 3. The CDR3 runs 14 residues. The V gene's germline CDR1 is LGHNA and CDR2 YSLEER.

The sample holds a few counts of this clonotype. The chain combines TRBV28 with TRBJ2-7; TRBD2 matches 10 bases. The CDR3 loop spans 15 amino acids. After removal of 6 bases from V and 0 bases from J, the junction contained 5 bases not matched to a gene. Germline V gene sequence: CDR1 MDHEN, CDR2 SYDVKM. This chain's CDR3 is CASRAASGSSYEQYF. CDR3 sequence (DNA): TGTGCCAGCAGGGCTGCTAGCGGGAGCTCCTACGAGCAGTACTTC.

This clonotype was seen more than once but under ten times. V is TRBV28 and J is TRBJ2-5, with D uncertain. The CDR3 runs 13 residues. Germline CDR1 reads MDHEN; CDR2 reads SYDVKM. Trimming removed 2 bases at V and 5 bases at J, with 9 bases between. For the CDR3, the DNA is TGTGCCAGCAGTTTACCCCCCAGGGAGACCCAGTACTTC. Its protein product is CASSLPPRETQYF.

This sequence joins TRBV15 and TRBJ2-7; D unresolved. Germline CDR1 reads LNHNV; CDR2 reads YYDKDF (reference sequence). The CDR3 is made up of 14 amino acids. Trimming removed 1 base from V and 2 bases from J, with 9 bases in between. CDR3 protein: CATSRADLTYEQYF. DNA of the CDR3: TGTGCCACCAGCAGAGCTGACCTTACCTACGAGCAGTACTTC. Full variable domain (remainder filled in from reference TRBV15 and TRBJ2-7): DAMVIQNPRYQVTQFGKPVTLSCSQTLNHNVMYWYQQKSSQAPKLLFHYYDKDFNNEADTPDNFQSRRPNTSFCFLDIRSPGLGDTAMYLCATSRADLTYEQYFGPGTRLTVT.

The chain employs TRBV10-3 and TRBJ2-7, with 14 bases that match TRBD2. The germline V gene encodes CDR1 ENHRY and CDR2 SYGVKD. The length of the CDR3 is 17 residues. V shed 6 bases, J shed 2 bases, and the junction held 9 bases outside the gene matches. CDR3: CAIRTGLAGASTYEQYF. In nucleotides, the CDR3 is TGTGCCATCAGGACGGGACTAGCGGGAGCCTCTACCTACGAGCAGTACTTC.

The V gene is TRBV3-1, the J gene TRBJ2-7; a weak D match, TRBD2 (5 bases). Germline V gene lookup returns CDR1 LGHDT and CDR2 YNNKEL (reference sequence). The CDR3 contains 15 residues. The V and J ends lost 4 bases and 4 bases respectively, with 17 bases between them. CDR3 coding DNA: TGTGCCAGCAGCCCGGACTGGACGGGGAAATACGAGCAGTACTTC. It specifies CASSPDWTGKYEQYF.

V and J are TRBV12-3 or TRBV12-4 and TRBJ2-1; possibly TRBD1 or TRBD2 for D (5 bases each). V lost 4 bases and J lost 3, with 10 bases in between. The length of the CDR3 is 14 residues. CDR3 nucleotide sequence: TGTGCCAGCAGTTCAAGTGGGGGCTACAATGAGCAGTTCTTC. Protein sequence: CASSSSGGYNEQFF.

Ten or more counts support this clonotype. The CDR3 protein is CASSPTPGQNTEAFF. CDR3 nucleotide sequence: TGCGCCAGCAGCCCAACCCCGGGACAAAACACTGAAGCTTTCTTT. The V gene is TRBV5-1, the J gene TRBJ1-1; a weak D match, TRBD1 (6 bases). This CDR3 region has 15 residues. Between the trimmed V and J ends, which lost 4 bases and 2 bases, there was a span of 15 bases. The germline V gene has CDR1 SGHRS and CDR2 YFSETQ. The whole variable domain, remainder taken from reference TRBV5-1 and TRBJ1-1, is KAGVTQTPRYLIKTRGQQVTLSCSPISGHRSVSWYQQTPGQGLQFLFEYFSETQRNKGNFPGRFSGRQFSNSRSEMNVSTLELGDSALYLCASSPTPGQNTEAFFGQGTRLTVV.